The T cell receptor beta chain described here comes from a study of blood T cells in healthy people across ages. Study results and limitations: The diversity estimates, figures obtained from one million T cells, were considered underestimates.

The use of a sample-barcoded 5' primer and a J-beta primer mix characterized a second PCR of about 6 to 11 cycles. Each CDR3 protein gets one entry after TCRdb re-called the 5' RACE reads with MiXCR. The data show about 620,000 distinct CDR3 sequences, with around a fifth seen just once and 3.5% to 4% held by the top ten. CDR1 is MDHEN, CDR2 SYDVKM, per germline. The CDR3 consists of 16 residues. Germline trimming cut 2 bases from V and 16 bases from J; bases unmatched to any gene: 16. Concerning this clonotype: Its antigen is unidentified.

The gene calls are TRBV28 and TRBJ1-4; 10 bases match TRBD1. The sequencing input was blood. This sequence was found in a man in his 70s in good health. The CDR3 loop is CASSLRPRGTGVRPFF. The CDR3 region has the DNA TGTGCCAGCAGTTTACGGCCGAGGGGGACAGGGGTTCGACCGTTTTTT.